Following are 28 T cell receptor beta chains from one sample sequenced in a study of early T cells in non-severe SARS-CoV-2 infection. TCRdb passed the 5' RACE reads through MiXCR, listing each CDR3 protein once. The sample holds 85,000 to 100,000 distinct CDR3 sequences, around 17% seen once. Sequencing input: whole blood. The receptors stem from an adult who was a healthcare worker with PCR-confirmed SARS-CoV-2 infection or an uninfected control (not recorded which).

Ten or more counts support this clonotype. The J gene is TRBJ1-6, the V gene TRBV4-1; unclear D gene. Germline assignment: CDR1 MGHRA and CDR2 YSYEKL. This CDR3 has 14 amino acids. V was trimmed by 3 bases and J by 5 bases, leaving 8 bases between them. CDR3 region: CASSHVKNNSPLHF. CDR3 nucleotide sequence: TGCGCCAGCAGCCATGTAAAAAATAATTCACCCCTCCACTTT.

This clonotype was picked up a small number of times. The CDR3 DNA reads as TGTGCCAGCTCATCGGACAGGAACGAGTACGAGCAGTACTTC. Translating gives CASSSDRNEYEQYF. V gene TRBV18 combines with J gene TRBJ2-7; 7 bases fit TRBD1. The CDR3 is 14 amino acids. V dropped 5 bases and J dropped 4; count of bases not matched to a gene: 8. Germline CDR1 and CDR2: KGHSH and LQKENI.

This clonotype was counted only a few times. The chain recombines TRBV20-1 with TRBJ2-3; D might be TRBD2 (6 bases). The germline V gene has CDR1 DFQATT and CDR2 SNEGSKA (reference sequence). The CDR3 consists of 17 residues. The germline V and J ends were trimmed by 0 bases and 2 bases, with 18 bases remaining between them. CDR3 DNA: TGCAGTGCTAGAGATCACGGGAGAGGGGTCCACACAGATACGCAGTATTTT. Its protein is CSARDHGRGVHTDTQYF.

This clonotype was seen a handful of times. This chain connects TRBV12-3 or TRBV12-4 to TRBJ2-2; TRBD2 aligns across 10 bases. The CDR3 spans 18 residues. With V trimmed by 6 bases and J by 7 bases, 17 bases remained unmatched. CDR3 amino acids: CASSHTALAGAGVGELFF. The CDR3 bases are TGTGCCAGCAGCCACACCGCTCTAGCGGGAGCGGGCGTCGGGGAGCTGTTTTTT.

The chain carries TRBV7-9 and TRBJ2-1; perhaps D is TRBD1 or TRBD2 (5 bases each). V was pared by 1 base and J by 16 bases, with 20 bases between. Germline V gene data show CDR1 as SEHNR and CDR2 as FQNEAQ (reference sequence). The CDR3 runs to 14 residues. CDR3 sequence reads: CASSLDHPGTAQFF. The CDR3 nucleotides are TGTGCCAGCAGCTTAGACCATCCCGGGACGGCTCAATTCTTC.

The sample holds a few counts of this clonotype. The chain combines TRBV28 with TRBJ2-5; unclear D gene. In germline, CDR1 is MDHEN, CDR2 SYDVKM. V shed 4 bases and J shed 0 bases, with 6 bases lying between them. The CDR3 is 13 residues long. Here the CDR3 reads CASSWTDQETQYF. For the CDR3, the DNA is TGTGCCAGCAGTTGGACGGACCAAGAGACCCAGTACTTC.

This clonotype was seen more than once but under ten times. The rearrangement uses TRBV20-1 and TRBJ2-7, with TRBD1 matching over 7 bases. With V trimmed by 5 bases and J by 1 base, 14 bases remained unmatched. The CDR3 contains 16 residues. Germline V CDR1 and CDR2: DFQATT, SNEGSKA (reference sequence). The CDR3 DNA sequence: TGCAGTGCTTCTATCGGACAGGCCCGAGGGTCCTACGAGCAGTACTTC. Its translation is CSASIGQARGSYEQYF.

The rearrangement links TRBV9 to TRBJ2-2; 7 bases are shared with TRBD1. The CDR3 runs 14 residues. The trim removed 3 bases at V and 4 bases at J, leaving 3 bases unmatched. In germline, CDR1 is SGDLS, CDR2 YYNGEE. CDR3 residues: CASSADRATGELFF. The CDR3 bases are TGTGCCAGCAGCGCCGACAGGGCCACCGGGGAGCTGTTTTTT.

This clonotype was counted only a few times. The V gene is TRBV10-3, the J gene TRBJ1-2; 8 bases fit TRBD1. Germline V gene lookup returns CDR1 ENHRY and CDR2 SYGVKD. The CDR3 is made up of 13 amino acids. V lost 11 bases, J lost 2 bases, and 7 bases stayed unmatched. The CDR3 is CAVRGQANYGYTF. CDR3 bases: TGTGCCGTCCGGGGACAGGCAAACTATGGCTACACCTTC.

This clonotype was counted between two and nine times. The chain combines TRBV28 with TRBJ2-5, with D unclear. CDR1 MDHEN and CDR2 SYDVKM come from the germline V gene. This CDR3 region has 12 residues. V was shortened by 6 bases and J by 5 bases, with 10 bases between the two germline ends. This CDR3 reads CASSPMGETQYF. The CDR3 DNA reads TGTGCCAGCAGCCCCATGGGGGAGACCCAGTACTTC.

Only a few counts were recorded for this clonotype. The CDR3 DNA is TGTGCCAGCAGCCAAGTCTACAATGAGCAGTTCTTC. Its translation: CASSQVYNEQFF. The chain combines TRBV7-8 with TRBJ2-1; D not certain. The CDR3 spans 12 residues. Trimming pared 5 bases from V and 3 bases from J, leaving 5 bases between. CDR1 is SGHVS and CDR2 is FQNEAQ in the germline V gene.

This clonotype has more than one count but fewer than ten. The chain recombines TRBV7-2 with TRBJ1-3; 9 nucleotides align to TRBD1. This CDR3 comprises 15 residues. The J segment lost 2 bases and the V segment lost 4 bases, leaving 3 bases of the junction unmatched. CDR1 SGHTA and CDR2 FQGNSA come from the germline V gene. As DNA, the CDR3 is TGTGCCAGCAGCTGGACAGGGGCGGCTGGAAACACCATATATTTT. The encoded protein is CASSWTGAAGNTIYF.

The chain couples TRBV12-5 to TRBJ1-1; no clear D gene. The ends were cut back, 0 bases at V and 2 bases at J, with 16 bases in the middle. Germline assignment: CDR1 LGHNT and CDR2 FRNRAP. The CDR3 sequence is 17 residues long. The DNA for the CDR3 is TGTGCTAGTGGTTTGGTTATATACCCGAAGGAAAACACTGAAGCTTTCTTT. It is translated as CASGLVIYPKENTEAFF.

This clonotype was counted between two and nine times. The chain links TRBV5-1 to TRBJ1-1; D is uncertain. The length of the CDR3 is 13 residues. CDR1 and CDR2 from the germline V gene are SGHRS and YFSETQ. V dropped 2 bases and J dropped 1 base, with 6 bases sitting between them. The CDR3 region is CASSLRWNTEAFF. CDR3 coding DNA: TGCGCCAGCAGCTTAAGATGGAACACTGAAGCTTTCTTT.

V and J are TRBV7-9 and TRBJ2-3; TRBD1 agrees at 8 bases. The germline V gene has CDR1 SEHNR and CDR2 FQNEAQ (reference sequence). The CDR3 is 17 residues long. The ends lost 5 bases at V and 4 bases at J; junction bases unmatched: 14. CDR3 coding DNA: TGTGCCAGCAGCCCCCTGGGGCAGGGGGCATGGGCAGATACGCAGTATTTT. Translating gives CASSPLGQGAWADTQYF. Looking up the rest from reference TRBV7-9 and TRBJ2-3 gives the full variable domain: DTGVSQNPRHKITKRGQNVTFRCDPISEHNRLYWYRQTLGQGPEFLTYFQNEAQLEKSRLLSDRFSAERPKGSFSTLEIQRTEQGDSAMYLCASSPLGQGAWADTQYFGPGTRLTVL.

This clonotype has a handful of counts. In nucleotides, the CDR3 is TGCAGTGCAAATACCGGGACTAGCGAAAATGAGCAGTTCTTC. This sequence encodes CSANTGTSENEQFF. V and J are TRBV20-1 and TRBJ2-1; 10 nucleotides agree with TRBD2. Germline CDR1 DFQATT, CDR2 SNEGSKA (reference sequence). This CDR3 region has 14 residues. V shed 6 bases and J 7 bases; nucleotides not matched to a gene: 9.

The chain has TRBV10-2 and TRBJ2-1; D is unclear. V was trimmed by 7 bases and J by 0 bases, leaving 13 bases between them. In germline, CDR1 is WSHSY, CDR2 SAAADI. The CDR3 sequence is 15 residues long. CDR3 coding DNA: TGCGCCAGCACTGATCCTATTAGCTCCTACAATGAGCAGTTCTTC. Residues: CASTDPISSYNEQFF.

The rearrangement links TRBV11-2 to TRBJ1-1; maybe TRBD1 (5 bases). The CDR3 totals 13 residues. The germline CDR1 and CDR2 sequences are SGHAT and FQNNGV. Trimming took off 4 bases at V and 8 bases at J, with 14 bases between the two ends. This CDR3 is CASSSQDGFEAFF. CDR3 nucleotide sequence: TGTGCCAGCAGCTCACAGGACGGATTCGAAGCTTTCTTT. Variable domain in full (rest from reference TRBV11-2 and TRBJ1-1): EAGVAQSPRYKIIEKRQSVAFWCNPISGHATLYWYQQILGQGPKLLIQFQNNGVVDDSQLPKDRFSAERLKGVDSTLKIQPAKLEDSAVYLCASSSQDGFEAFFGQGTRLTVV.

The CDR3 coding sequence is TGTGCCAGCAGTGGGGACAGCCCGAACACCGGGGAGCTGTTTTTT. Translating it yields CASSGDSPNTGELFF. V usage is TRBV6-2 or TRBV6-3 and J usage is TRBJ2-2; 7 bases line up with TRBD1. The V segment lost 5 bases and the J segment 0 bases; nucleotides outside the gene matches: 3. The CDR3 loop spans 15 amino acids. Germline loops: CDR1 MNHEY, CDR2 SVGEGT.

In its sample, this clonotype was seen a few times. The chain couples TRBV9 to TRBJ2-5; D gene ambiguous. V was clipped by 0 bases and J by 4 bases, with 4 bases between them. CDR1 SGDLS and CDR2 YYNGEE come from the germline V gene. This CDR3 contains 12 residues. In DNA form, the CDR3 reads TGTGCCAGCAGCGTAGTAGGAGAGACCCAGTACTTC. Translated, it gives CASSVVGETQYF.

DNA of the CDR3: TGTGCCAGCATTTCGGACAGGGTCTCCTACAATGAGCAGTTCTTC. It specifies CASISDRVSYNEQFF. The gene calls are TRBV28 and TRBJ2-1, with 8 bases aligning to TRBD1. The CDR3 extends over 15 amino acids. Germline V gene sequence: CDR1 MDHEN, CDR2 SYDVKM. After removal of 7 bases from V and 0 bases from J, the junction contained 5 bases not matched to a gene.

This clonotype has a handful of counts. The J gene is TRBJ2-7, the V gene TRBV6-2 or TRBV6-3; D uncertain. Germline-derived CDR1 and CDR2 are MNHEY and SVGEGT. CDR3 length: 14 amino acids. V was clipped by 6 bases and J by 1 base, with 13 bases between them. The DNA of the CDR3 is TGTGCCAGCAGCCCCCCCGGCGGATCCTACGAGCAGTACTTC. As protein: CASSPPGGSYEQYF.

The sample holds many counts of this clonotype. The rearrangement joins TRBV7-9 to TRBJ1-3; 11 nucleotides agree with TRBD1. The trim removed 4 bases at V and 4 bases at J, leaving 6 bases unmatched. In germline, CDR1 is SEHNR, CDR2 FQNEAQ (reference sequence). This CDR3 spans 16 amino acids. CDR3 protein: CASSSKDRGPGNTIYF. The CDR3 coding sequence is TGTGCCAGCAGCTCAAAGGACAGGGGGCCAGGAAACACCATATATTTT. Variable domain in full (rest from reference TRBV7-9 and TRBJ1-3): DTGVSQNPRHKITKRGQNVTFRCDPISEHNRLYWYRQTLGQGPEFLTYFQNEAQLEKSRLLSDRFSAERPKGSFSTLEIQRTEQGDSAMYLCASSSKDRGPGNTIYFGEGSWLTVV.

V gene TRBV28 combines with J gene TRBJ2-4, with D maybe TRBD2 (6 bases). The V and J ends lost 1 base and 3 bases respectively, with 16 bases between them. From germline, CDR1 is MDHEN and CDR2 SYDVKM. There are 17 residues in the CDR3. CDR3 sequence (DNA): TGTGCCAGCAGTTTATTTTGGGGGGAGTCGAACAAAAACATTCAGTACTTC. Protein product: CASSLFWGESNKNIQYF. The full variable domain, its missing parts supplied by reference TRBV28 and TRBJ2-4, is DVKVTQSSRYLVKRTGEKVFLECVQDMDHENMFWYRQDPGLGLRLIYFSYDVKMKEKGDIPEGYSVSREKKERFSLILESASTNQTSMYLCASSLFWGESNKNIQYFGAGTRLSVL.

The V call is TRBV20-1, the J call TRBJ2-7; D unresolved. Germline V gives CDR1 DFQATT, CDR2 SNEGSKA (reference sequence). V lost 3 bases and J lost 0, with 6 bases in between. This CDR3 has 12 residues. CDR3 in amino acids: CSARVSSYEQYF. The CDR3 bases are TGCAGTGCTAGGGTCAGCTCCTACGAGCAGTACTTC.

J is TRBJ2-1 and V is TRBV24-1; 7 bases agree with TRBD2. V lost 6 bases and J lost 7; bases outside the gene matches: 8. Looked up from germline, CDR1 is KGHDR and CDR2 is SFDVKD. CDR3 length equals 14 residues. CDR3 loop: CATSSVWEGNEQFF. Here the CDR3 DNA reads TGTGCCACCAGTTCGGTTTGGGAGGGGAATGAGCAGTTCTTC.

The DNA for the CDR3 is TGCAGCGCTCTAGGGGGGCGCAATGAGCAGTTCTTC. The encoded protein is CSALGGRNEQFF. This chain uses TRBV29-1 with TRBJ2-1, with D perhaps matching TRBD1 or TRBD2 (6 bases each). Per germline, CDR1 SQVTM and CDR2 ANQGSEA. The CDR3 sequence is 12 residues long. V was clipped by 7 bases and J by 6 bases, with 13 bases between them.

The V and J genes are TRBV4-3 and TRBJ2-2; no firm D call. Germline V gene sequence: CDR1 LGHNA, CDR2 YSLEER. The CDR3 runs to 18 residues. V dropped 0 bases and J dropped 2 bases, with 16 bases sitting between them. Here the CDR3 reads CASSQDDLWAGNTGELFF. The CDR3, as DNA: TGCGCCAGCAGCCAAGATGATCTATGGGCCGGAAACACCGGGGAGCTGTTTTTT.